Only a few counts were recorded for the clone carrying this TCR beta chain. Between the trimmed V and J ends, which lost 7 bases and 4 bases, there was a span of 17 bases. The V gene's germline CDR1 is SEHNR and CDR2 FQNEAQ (reference sequence). The CDR3 has 14 residues. This sample stems from a study of T-cell reconstitution after alpha-beta-depleted transplantation in children. Construction of the TCRbeta library involved unique molecular identifiers. TCRdb called the PCR reads again in MiXCR, with one record for every CDR3 protein. The sample consists of roughly 350,000 distinct CDR3 sequences, 10% of them appearing once.

This receptor was taken from a human donor who donated a stem cell graft to a child with acute lymphoblastic leukemia. The chain joins TRBV7-9 to TRBJ2-7; D perhaps matches TRBD1 (7 bases). The material sequenced was PBMCs from the stem cell graft donor, taken from the stem cell graft. The CDR3, as DNA: TGTGCCAGCATACAAGGAGGGGGCCAGTACGAGCAGTACTTC. Its translation is CASIQGGGQYEQYF.